This T cell receptor (beta chain) was profiled in a study of a mutant IDH1 vaccine in newly diagnosed glioma. Time point noted: week 23, last vaccination. Topical imiquimod accompanied each vaccine dose, which consisted of 300 ug of mutant IDH1 20-mer peptide. Profiled with immunoSEQ multiplex PCR; TCRdb holds only in-frame clones, not every one. The data contain approximately 67,000 clones, 84% of them seen just once; the ten biggest clones take up roughly 15%. Study-level findings and limits: Vaccine-induced immune responses occurred in 90% to 95% of patients.

A remark on this clone: No antigen is known for it.

The material sequenced was PBMCs, taken from a glioma patient whose treatment included an IDH1 peptide vaccine. The clonotype originates from a man aged 18 to 30 with glioma.

This CDR3 reads CAWKRGSLYGYTF. CDR3 sequence (DNA): TGTGCCTGGAAACGGGGGTCCCTCTATGGCTACACCTTC. The chain couples TRBV30 to TRBJ1-2, with D perhaps TRBD1 (5 bases). Germline assignment: CDR1 GTSNPN and CDR2 SVGIG (reference sequence). CDR3 length: 13 amino acids. V dropped 4 bases and J dropped 4 bases, with 13 bases sitting between them.